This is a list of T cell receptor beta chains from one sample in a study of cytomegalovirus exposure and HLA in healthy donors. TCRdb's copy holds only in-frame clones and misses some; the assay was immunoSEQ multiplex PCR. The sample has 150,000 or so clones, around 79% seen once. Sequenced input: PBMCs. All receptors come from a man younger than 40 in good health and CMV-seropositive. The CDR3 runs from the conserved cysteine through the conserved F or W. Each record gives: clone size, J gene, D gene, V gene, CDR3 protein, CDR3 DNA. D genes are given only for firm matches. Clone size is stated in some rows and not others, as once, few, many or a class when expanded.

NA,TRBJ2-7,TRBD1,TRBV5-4,CASSWGQGAYEQYF,TGTGCCAGCAGCTGGGGACAGGGGGCTTACGAGCAGTACTTC
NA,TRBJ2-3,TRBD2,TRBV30,CACLEVAGAYTQYF,TGTGCCTGTCTCGAGGTAGCGGGAGCTTATACGCAGTATTTT
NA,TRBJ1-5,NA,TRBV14,CASSQRGMGISNQPQHF,TGTGCCAGCAGCCAACGGGGTATGGGAATTAGCAATCAGCCCCAGCATTTT
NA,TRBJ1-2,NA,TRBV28,CASSFVGGIYGYTF,TGTGCCAGCAGTTTTGTCGGCGGTATCTATGGCTACACCTTC
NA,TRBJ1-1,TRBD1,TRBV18,CASSPGTGNTEAFF,TGTGCCAGCTCACCAGGGACAGGGAACACTGAAGCTTTCTTT
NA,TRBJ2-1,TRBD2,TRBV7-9,CASSAEGLATYNEQFF,TGTGCCAGCAGCGCGGAAGGACTAGCGACCTACAATGAGCAGTTCTTC
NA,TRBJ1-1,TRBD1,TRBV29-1,CSVEGPGTGNTEAFF,TGCAGCGTTGAAGGGCCCGGGACAGGGAACACTGAAGCTTTCTTT
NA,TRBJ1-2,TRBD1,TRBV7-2,CASSLVSTGIGYTF,TGTGCCAGCAGCTTAGTTTCGACAGGGATTGGCTACACCTTC
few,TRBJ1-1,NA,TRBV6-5,CASSLQGPMNTEAFF,TGTGCCAGCAGCCTACAGGGTCCGATGAACACTGAAGCTTTCTTT
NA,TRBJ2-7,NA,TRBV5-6,CASSLLAAYEQYF,TGTGCCAGCAGCTTGCTAGCAGCCTACGAGCAGTACTTC
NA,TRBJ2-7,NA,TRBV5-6,CASSSRGSVSYEQYF,TGTGCCAGCAGCTCCCGGGGGTCAGTCTCCTACGAGCAGTACTTC
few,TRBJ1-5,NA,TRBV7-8,CASSLATYSNQPQHF,TGTGCCAGCAGCTTAGCGACATATAGCAATCAGCCCCAGCATTTT
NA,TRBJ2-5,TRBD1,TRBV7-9,CASSSYRGDETQYF,TGTGCCAGCAGCTCCTACAGGGGCGATGAGACCCAGTACTTC
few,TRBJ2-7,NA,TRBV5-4,CASSLAMSEQYF,TGTGCCAGCAGCTTGGCCATGAGCGAGCAGTACTTC
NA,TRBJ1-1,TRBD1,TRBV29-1,CSGDRGGNTEAFF,TGCAGCGGGGACAGGGGGGGAAACACTGAAGCTTTCTTT
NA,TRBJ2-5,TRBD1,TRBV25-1,CASSDLGQTLPETQYF,TGTGCCAGCAGTGACCTGGGACAGACCCTCCCAGAGACCCAGTACTTC
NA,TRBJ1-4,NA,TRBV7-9,CASSYGDEKLFF,TGTGCCAGCAGCTACGGAGATGAAAAACTGTTTTTT
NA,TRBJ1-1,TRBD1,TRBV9,CASSVNQGDMNTEAFF,TGTGCCAGCAGCGTAAATCAGGGGGACATGAACACTGAAGCTTTCTTT
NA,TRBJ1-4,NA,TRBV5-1,CASSPRDTGATNEKLFF,TGCGCCAGCAGCCCCCGGGACACAGGTGCAACTAATGAAAAACTGTTTTTT
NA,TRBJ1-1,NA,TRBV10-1,CAITTGLNTEAFF,TGCGCCATCACGACAGGACTGAACACTGAAGCTTTCTTT
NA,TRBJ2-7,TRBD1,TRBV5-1,CASGQGSYEQYF,TGCGCCAGCGGACAGGGGTCCTACGAGCAGTACTTC
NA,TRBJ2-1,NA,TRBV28,CASSPPSVHWYNEQFF,TGTGCCAGCAGTCCTCCTAGCGTCCACTGGTACAATGAGCAGTTCTTC
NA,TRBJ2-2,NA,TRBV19,CASSIQGRTGELFF,TGTGCCAGTAGTATACAAGGGAGGACCGGGGAGCTGTTTTTT
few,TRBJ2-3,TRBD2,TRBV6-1,CASIARGVTDTQYF,TGTGCCAGCATAGCTCGGGGGGTCACAGATACGCAGTATTTT
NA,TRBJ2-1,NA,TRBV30,CAWSVLGLPSTGFF,TGTGCCTGGAGTGTACTGGGACTCCCTTCGACCGGGTTCTTC
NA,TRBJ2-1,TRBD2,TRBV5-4,CASSPGGLGNAEQFF,TGTGCCAGCAGCCCGGGGGGACTAGGTAATGCTGAGCAGTTCTTC
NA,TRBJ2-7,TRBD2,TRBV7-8,CASSLVSSGGPYEQYF,TGTGCCAGCAGCTTAGTCTCTAGCGGGGGGCCCTACGAGCAGTACTTC
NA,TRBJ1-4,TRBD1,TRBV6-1,CASRPGQGGEKLFF,TGTGCCAGCAGACCAGGACAGGGCGGCGAAAAACTGTTTTTT
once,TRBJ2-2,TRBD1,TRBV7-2,CASSLARTGVAGELFF,TGTGCCAGCAGCTTAGCGCGGACAGGGGTCGCCGGGGAGCTGTTTTTT
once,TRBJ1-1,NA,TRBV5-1,CASSIRQRNTEAFF,TGCGCCAGCAGCATTCGACAGCGGAACACTGAAGCTTTCTTT